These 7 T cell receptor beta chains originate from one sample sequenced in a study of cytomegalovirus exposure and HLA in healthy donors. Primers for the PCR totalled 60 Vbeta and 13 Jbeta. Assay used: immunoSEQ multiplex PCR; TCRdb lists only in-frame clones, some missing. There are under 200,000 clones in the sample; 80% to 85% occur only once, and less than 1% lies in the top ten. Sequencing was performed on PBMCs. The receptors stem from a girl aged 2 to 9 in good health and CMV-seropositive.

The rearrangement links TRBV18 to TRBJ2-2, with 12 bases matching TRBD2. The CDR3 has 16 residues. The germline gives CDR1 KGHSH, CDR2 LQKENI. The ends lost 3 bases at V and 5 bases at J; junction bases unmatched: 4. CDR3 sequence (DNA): TGTGCCAGCTCACCTGGACTAGCGGGAACTACCGGGGAGCTGTTTTTT. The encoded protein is CASSPGLAGTTGELFF.

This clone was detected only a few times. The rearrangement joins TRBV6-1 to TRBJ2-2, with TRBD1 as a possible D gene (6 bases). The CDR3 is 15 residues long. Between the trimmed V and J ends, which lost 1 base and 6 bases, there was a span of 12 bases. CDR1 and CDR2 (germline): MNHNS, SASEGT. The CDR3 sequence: CASSEGWDMAGELFF. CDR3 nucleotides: TGTGCCAGCAGTGAAGGGTGGGACATGGCCGGGGAGCTGTTTTTT.

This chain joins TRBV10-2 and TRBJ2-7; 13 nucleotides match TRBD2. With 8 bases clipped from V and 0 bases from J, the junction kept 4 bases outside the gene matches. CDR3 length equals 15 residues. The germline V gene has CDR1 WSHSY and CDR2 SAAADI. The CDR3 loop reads CASSRLAGGSYEQYF. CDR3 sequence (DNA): TGCGCCAGCTCAAGACTAGCGGGAGGCTCCTACGAGCAGTACTTC.

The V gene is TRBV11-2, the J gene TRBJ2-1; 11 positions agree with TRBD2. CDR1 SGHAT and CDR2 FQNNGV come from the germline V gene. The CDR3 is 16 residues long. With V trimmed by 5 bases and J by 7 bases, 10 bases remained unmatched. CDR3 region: CASSRSTSGTKNEQFF. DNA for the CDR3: TGTGCCAGCAGCCGTTCGACTAGCGGGACTAAGAATGAGCAGTTCTTC. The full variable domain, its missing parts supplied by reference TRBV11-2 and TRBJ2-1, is EAGVAQSPRYKIIEKRQSVAFWCNPISGHATLYWYQQILGQGPKLLIQFQNNGVVDDSQLPKDRFSAERLKGVDSTLKIQPAKLEDSAVYLCASSRSTSGTKNEQFFGPGTRLTVL.

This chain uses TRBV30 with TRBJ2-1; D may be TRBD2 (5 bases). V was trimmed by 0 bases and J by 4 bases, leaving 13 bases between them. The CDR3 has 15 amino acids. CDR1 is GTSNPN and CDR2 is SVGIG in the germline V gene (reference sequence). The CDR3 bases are TGTGCCTGGAGTGTACTAGGGATTCGGTACAATGAGCAGTTCTTC. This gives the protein CAWSVLGIRYNEQFF.

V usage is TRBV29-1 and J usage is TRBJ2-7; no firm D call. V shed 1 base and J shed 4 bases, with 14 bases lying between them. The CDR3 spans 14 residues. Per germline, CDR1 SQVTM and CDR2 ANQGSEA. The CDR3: CSVEAAGSNYEQYF. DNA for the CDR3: TGCAGCGTTGAAGCCGCAGGATCCAATTACGAGCAGTACTTC.

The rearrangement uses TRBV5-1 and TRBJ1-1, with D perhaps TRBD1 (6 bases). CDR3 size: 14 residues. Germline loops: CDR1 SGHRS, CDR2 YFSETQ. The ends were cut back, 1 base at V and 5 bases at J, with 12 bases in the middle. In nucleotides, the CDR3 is TGCGCCAGCAGCTTGACGGGGGGCTGGACTGAAGCTTTCTTT. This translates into CASSLTGGWTEAFF.